This T cell receptor (beta chain) was sequenced in a study of blood T cell repertoires in COVID-19 (dated by TCRdb to the early 2020s). With respect to the entire study: Samples from collaborators originated in the United States, Italy and Spain and spanned both the acute and convalescent phases of COVID-19. Deeply sampled blood TCRbeta repertoires from subjects exposed to, actively infected with, or recovered from COVID-19 were included in the dataset. The prospective study material was composed of cDNA or gDNA derived from T cells, B-cell-depleted T cells, or PBMCs. The samples were drawn from two sources: the first 160 participants of the ongoing ImmuneRACE study, and fewer than 1,500 subjects contributed by 6 global collaborators. The repertoires were made available in a free public database intended to serve as a resource for research on the immune response to SARS-CoV-2. A de-identified subject ID, COVID-19 status, age in years and sex were almost always included in the sample metadata. HLA class I and class II types, where available, came from metadata supplied by the sample provider rather than from assay-based typing.

About this clone: The antigen it recognizes is unknown. Base-call qualities are not available, and no considerably larger clone is one nucleotide away.

TCRbeta CDR3 regions were amplified from genomic DNA using the immunoSEQ Assay, a bias-controlled multiplex PCR. The study's own analysis went as follows. Within the assay, amplification of reference gene primers was used to estimate how many nucleated cells each sample contained. Sequence reads were collapsed and filtered to measure the absolute abundance of every unique TCRbeta CDR3 rearrangement. For each sample, productive Simpson clonality was calculated as the square root of Simpson's diversity index over productive rearrangements. The table was pulled from immuneACCESS by TCRdb, which kept in-frame rearrangements only. Such tables lose some clones; where checked, under half of the loss comes from unresolved V genes, and the rest has no known cause. From that table come the V and J calls and clone size; the DNA was used to work out D and trimming. Present in this sample are under 250,000 clones, approximately 90% of which were seen just once. 0.7% to 0.85% of the sample is held by the ten biggest clonotypes.

One collaborating source in Seattle enrolled patients while the patients were actively infected and followed the patients over time throughout the course of disease. Collaborating institutions collected whole blood in K2EDTA tubes following their own protocols. For TCRbeta analysis, collaborator samples were shipped as frozen whole blood, as isolated PBMCs, or as DNA extracted from either sample type. From the cysteine up to the phenylalanine, the CDR3 has a length of 11 residues. Just the 33-base CDR3 DNA is kept, in frame starting at base 1. From a lookup of the germline V gene (reference sequence), CDR1 and CDR2 are DFQATT and SNEGSKA. The trim is 6 bases for V and 5 bases for J, with a gap of 10 bases between the germline ends. General conclusions and limits of the study: The quantity of clinical and demographic metadata differed by source and by participant and was supplied without curation.

The specimen was peripheral blood. This sequence was found in a man in his fifties or sixties with COVID-19, enrolled during active disease. The chain is made from TRBV20-1 and TRBJ1-1, with TRBD1 as a weak D call on 6 bases. The DNA sequence follows: TGCAGTGCACCCACAGGGACTGAAGCTTTCTTT. Its protein is CSAPTGTEAFF.